One sample yielded the 2 T cell receptor beta chains listed below, sequenced in a study of CD8 T cells in ankylosing spondylitis. TCRdb processed the 5' RACE reads anew with MiXCR; each CDR3 protein has one entry. The data hold approximately 240,000 distinct CDR3 sequences, with roughly a quarter observed a single time. The source material was blood, either unsorted or a sorted T cell fraction (not recorded which). The source of these receptors is a male donor with ankylosing spondylitis or in good health (not recorded which).

This clonotype has a handful of counts. The chain joins TRBV6-5 to TRBJ2-7, with 8 bases fitting TRBD1. V shed 2 bases, J shed 2 bases, and the junction held 5 bases outside the gene matches. CDR1 and CDR2 (germline): MNHEY, SVGAGI. This CDR3 region has 15 residues. The CDR3 region is CASSYPGTGAYEQYF. The CDR3 DNA reads as TGTGCCAGCAGTTACCCCGGGACAGGTGCCTACGAGCAGTACTTC.

The sample holds a few counts of this clonotype. The chain carries TRBV6-1 and TRBJ1-2, with 8 nucleotides matching TRBD1. CDR3 length: 15 amino acids. Losses at the gene ends were 6 bases for V and 5 bases for J; bases not matched to a gene: 11. Germline CDR1 and CDR2: MNHNS and SASEGT. CDR3 nucleotide sequence: TGTGCCAGCAGGCCTTCCGCGGGACAGGATTATGGCTACACCTTC. Translating gives CASRPSAGQDYGYTF.